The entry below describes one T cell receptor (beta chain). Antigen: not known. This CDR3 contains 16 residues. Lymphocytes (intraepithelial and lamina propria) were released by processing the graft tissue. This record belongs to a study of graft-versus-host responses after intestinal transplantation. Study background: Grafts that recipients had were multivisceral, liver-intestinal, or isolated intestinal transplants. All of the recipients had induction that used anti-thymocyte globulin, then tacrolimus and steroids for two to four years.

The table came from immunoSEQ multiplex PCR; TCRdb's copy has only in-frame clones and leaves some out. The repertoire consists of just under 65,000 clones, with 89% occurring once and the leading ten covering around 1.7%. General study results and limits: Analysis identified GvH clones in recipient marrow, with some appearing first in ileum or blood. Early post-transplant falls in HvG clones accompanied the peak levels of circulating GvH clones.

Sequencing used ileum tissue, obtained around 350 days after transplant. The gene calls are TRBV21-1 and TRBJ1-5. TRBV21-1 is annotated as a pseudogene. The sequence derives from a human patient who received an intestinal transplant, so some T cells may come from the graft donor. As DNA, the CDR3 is TGTGCCAGCAGCAAAGAAGGGAGAGGTAGCAATCAGCCCCAGCATTTT. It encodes CASSKEGRGSNQPQHF.